The sequence of this T cell receptor (beta chain) was determined in a study of blood T cell repertoires in COVID-19. Overall study: Samples representing acute and convalescent COVID-19 were sourced from the United States, Italy and Spain. T cells, B-cell-depleted T cells, or PBMCs provided the cDNA or gDNA that served as material.

Those enrolled, adults aged about 18 to 89 years, came from about two dozen US areas. Symptom resolution, clearance, or two negative PCRs marked the recovered donors of Cohort 3. Repertoires were generated with immunoSEQ multiplex PCR, while TCRdb's copy carries only in-frame clones and drops some. Of some 320,000 clones listed, about nine tenths are singletons. The CDR3 sequence is 15 residues long. Germline V gene lookup returns CDR1 SGHRS and CDR2 YFSETQ. After removal of 0 bases from V and 7 bases from J, the junction contained 4 bases not matched to a gene. This clonotype originated in a man aged 55 to 70 who had recovered from COVID-19. Source material: PBMCs or T cells enriched from blood (not recorded which). The chain uses TRBV5-1 and TRBJ2-1; 10 positions agree with TRBD2. In DNA, the CDR3 is TGCGCCAGCAGCTTGGCTCTAGCGGGAGATAATGAGCAGTTCTTC. This codes for CASSLALAGDNEQFF.